Listed below are T cell receptor beta chains from one sample, sequenced in a study of shared clonotypes between healthy human individuals. This table comes from immunoSEQ multiplex PCR, and its TCRdb copy is limited to in-frame clones, with some not included. The profile covers some 2,000,000 clones, with around 95% appearing a single time and roughly 0.13% taken by the ten largest. The specimen was naive CD4+ T cells sorted from blood. The source of these receptors is a man younger than 35 in good health. Each CDR3 is given with its conserved first and last residue. The order of the fields is D gene, clone size, J gene, V gene, CDR3 protein, CDR3 DNA. The D gene is left open where the match is weak. Size tells how often a clone was seen (once, few, many) or the class of an expanded clone, and some rows leave it out.

TRBD2	.	TRBJ2-7	TRBV12-5	CASGPGTSGSGEQYF	TGTGCTAGTGGTCCCGGGACTAGCGGGAGTGGCGAGCAGTACTTC
.	.	TRBJ1-5	TRBV5-1	CASSLEGTVGQPQHF	TGCGCCAGCAGCTTGGAGGGTACGGTCGGACAGCCCCAGCATTTT
.	.	TRBJ1-5	TRBV6-1	CASSEAVGGIQPQHF	TGTGCCAGCAGTGAAGCAGTAGGAGGGATTCAGCCCCAGCATTTT
TRBD2	.	TRBJ2-1	TRBV30	CAWSVRAGGYNEQFF	TGTGCCTGGAGTGTACGAGCGGGGGGCTACAATGAGCAGTTCTTC
TRBD2	once	TRBJ2-7	TRBV5-1	CASSPGTSGRDYEQYF	TGCGCCAGCAGCCCCGGGACTAGCGGGAGAGACTACGAGCAGTACTTC
.	once	TRBJ1-2	TRBV6-1	CAARETEGNYGYTF	TGTGCCGCCCGGGAGACAGAGGGTAACTATGGCTACACCTTC
.	once	TRBJ2-1	TRBV4-1	CASSRDPTSSYNEQFF	TGCGCCAGCAGCCGAGATCCGACGAGCTCCTACAATGAGCAGTTCTTC
.	few	TRBJ1-3	TRBV2	CASNAFSGNTIYF	TGTGCCAGCAACGCCTTCTCTGGAAACACCATATATTTT
.	once	TRBJ2-7	TRBV6-5	CASRLPSSYEQYF	TGTGCCAGCCGTCTTCCCAGCTCCTACGAGCAGTACTTC
TRBD2	.	TRBJ2-7	TRBV11-3	CASSRTSGGSYEQYF	TGTGCCAGCAGCCGGACTAGCGGGGGGTCCTACGAGCAGTACTTC
.	.	TRBJ1-1	TRBV10-2	CASSEMGGGAFF	TGCGCCAGCAGTGAGATGGGTGGCGGGGCTTTCTTT
TRBD2	.	TRBJ2-1	TRBV6-1	CASSELPGGQFF	TGTGCCAGCAGTGAACTGCCGGGGGGGCAGTTCTTC
.	.	TRBJ1-5	TRBV4-3	CASSQELEQPQHF	TGCGCCAGCAGCCAAGAATTGGAACAGCCCCAGCATTTT
TRBD1	.	TRBJ1-1	TRBV5-4	CASVGQGATMNTEAFF	TGTGCCAGCGTAGGGCAGGGGGCAACCATGAACACTGAAGCTTTCTTT
.	.	TRBJ2-7	TRBV30	CAWSTSTSYEQYF	TGTGCCTGGAGTACATCTACCTCCTACGAGCAGTACTTC
TRBD1	.	TRBJ1-2	TRBV30	CAWSVRQGEGYTF	TGTGCCTGGAGTGTACGACAGGGTGAGGGCTACACCTTC
TRBD2	.	TRBJ2-7	TRBV7-2	CASSLGGLAGVSEQYF	TGTGCCAGCAGCTTAGGCGGACTAGCGGGAGTTAGCGAGCAGTACTTC
.	.	TRBJ2-5	TRBV2	CASSRDQETQYF	TGTGCCAGCAGTCGGGACCAAGAGACCCAGTACTTC
.	.	TRBJ1-2	TRBV9	CASSVGGGFYGYTF	TGTGCCAGCAGCGTAGGTGGAGGGTTCTATGGCTACACCTTC
TRBD1	.	TRBJ1-2	TRBV5-1	CASSSGTGGGYTF	TGCGCCAGCAGCTCCGGGACAGGGGGTGGCTACACCTTC
.	.	TRBJ1-6	TRBV5-1	CASSLEGGLNSPLHF	TGCGCCAGCAGCTTGGAGGGGGGGCTTAATTCACCCCTCCACTTT
TRBD2	.	TRBJ2-7	TRBV10-2	CASRTSGGAGREQYF	TGCGCCAGCAGGACTAGCGGGGGGGCGGGTAGAGAGCAGTACTTC
TRBD1	.	TRBJ2-7	TRBV28	CASSVRTGRSYEQYF	TGTGCCAGCAGTGTAAGGACAGGGCGTTCCTACGAGCAGTACTTC
.	.	TRBJ1-3	TRBV5-6	CASSSVRGGGNTIYF	TGTGCCAGCAGCTCCGTTCGGGGAGGTGGAAACACCATATATTTT
.	.	TRBJ2-7	TRBV4-1	CASSLSGRGLNEQYF	TGCGCCAGCAGCCTTTCGGGACGCGGGCTCAACGAGCAGTACTTC
TRBD2	.	TRBJ2-5	TRBV27	CASSLGLGPQETQYF	TGTGCCAGCAGTTTGGGACTAGGCCCTCAGGAGACCCAGTACTTC
TRBD1	.	TRBJ1-5	TRBV5-6	CASTRYDRGHQPQHF	TGTGCCAGCACCCGTTACGACAGGGGGCACCAGCCCCAGCATTTT
.	.	TRBJ1-2	TRBV4-1	CASSQGGADARGYTF	TGCGCCAGCAGCCAAGGGGGGGCAGACGCTCGCGGCTACACCTTC
.	.	TRBJ2-7	TRBV9	CASSVTGGQGEQYF	TGTGCCAGCAGCGTAACCGGGGGCCAGGGCGAGCAGTACTTC
.	.	TRBJ2-1	TRBV7-9	CASSLAEGFYNEQFF	TGTGCCAGCAGCTTAGCGGAGGGTTTTTACAATGAGCAGTTCTTC
.	.	TRBJ2-7	TRBV10-3	CAITGDRSSYEQYF	TGTGCCATCACCGGCGACAGGTCTTCCTACGAGCAGTACTTC
.	.	TRBJ1-2	TRBV6-1	CASSEVGPPYGYTF	TGTGCCAGCAGTGAAGTCGGACCTCCTTATGGCTACACCTTC
TRBD2	.	TRBJ2-1	TRBV4-3	CASSQGLADTYNEQFF	TGCGCCAGCAGCCAAGGGCTAGCGGACACCTACAATGAGCAGTTCTTC
TRBD1	.	TRBJ2-2	TRBV6-6	CASSYLAGGTGELFF	TGTGCCAGCAGTTATCTGGCAGGGGGAACCGGGGAGCTGTTTTTT
.	once	TRBJ1-1	TRBV7-9	CASSVQGTEAFF	TGTGCCAGCAGCGTACAGGGTACTGAAGCTTTCTTT
.	.	TRBJ2-1	TRBV5-1	CASSSGIYRDEQFF	TGCGCCAGCAGCTCAGGGATCTATCGGGATGAGCAGTTCTTC
.	.	TRBJ2-5	TRBV25-1	CASSEYRGQGETQYF	TGTGCCAGCAGTGAATATAGAGGGCAGGGAGAGACCCAGTACTTC
.	.	TRBJ1-2	TRBV6-5	CASSYSRRTYGYTF	TGTGCCAGCAGTTACTCACGGCGGACATATGGCTACACCTTC
.	.	TRBJ1-2	TRBV20-1	CSALYYGYTF	TGCAGTGCTCTCTACTATGGCTACACCTTC
.	.	TRBJ1-1	TRBV11-2	CASSLDRESTEAFF	TGTGCCAGCAGCTTAGACAGGGAAAGCACTGAAGCTTTCTTT
TRBD1	.	TRBJ1-4	TRBV5-1	CASSLAGGLNEKLFF	TGCGCCAGCAGCTTGGCAGGGGGTCTTAATGAAAAACTGTTTTTT